A selection of T cell receptor beta chains follows, all from one sample in a study of blood T cell repertoires in COVID-19. Using immunoSEQ multiplex PCR, the repertoire was profiled, and TCRdb retains in-frame clones only, with some absent. The data hold around 160,000 clones, with 89% observed a single time. Sequenced sample: peripheral blood. The receptors shown here come from a man in his sixties with acute or convalescent COVID-19. CDR3s include the opening cysteine and the closing phenylalanine or tryptophan. D genes are given only for firm matches. Size values are once, few and many counts, or a class for expanded clones, and some rows have none.

CDR3aa,CDR3nt,abundance,v_gene,d_gene,j_gene
CAWSTGYSGNTIYF,TGTGCCTGGAGTACAGGGTACTCTGGAAACACCATATATTTT,-,TRBV30,-,TRBJ1-3
CASSTGQGSTGELFF,TGTGCCAGCAGCACGGGACAGGGGAGCACCGGGGAGCTGTTTTTT,once,TRBV25-1,TRBD1,TRBJ2-2
CASGLVPHHSGTGMNTEAFF,TGTGCTAGTGGTTTGGTACCCCACCATTCCGGGACAGGGATGAACACTGAAGCTTTCTTT,-,TRBV12-5,TRBD1,TRBJ1-1
CATSEGAQNIQYF,TGTGCCACCAGTGAGGGGGCACAAAACATTCAGTACTTC,-,TRBV24-1,-,TRBJ2-4
CASSFPGGKDGYTF,TGTGCCAGCAGCTTTCCAGGGGGCAAGGATGGCTACACCTTC,-,TRBV7-2,TRBD1,TRBJ1-2
CASRIDGTGSAFF,TGTGCCAGCAGGATAGACGGGACAGGTAGCGCTTTCTTT,-,TRBV5-4,TRBD1,TRBJ1-1
CASSSTGKAEAFF,TGTGCCAGCAGCTCCACAGGCAAGGCTGAAGCTTTCTTT,-,TRBV7-9,-,TRBJ1-1
CASSRGGRTDTQYF,TGTGCCAGCAGCCGCGGGGGGCGCACAGATACGCAGTATTTT,-,TRBV7-6,TRBD2,TRBJ2-3
CASRSPGQTNTIYF,TGCGCCAGCAGATCCCCGGGACAGACTAACACCATATATTTT,-,TRBV5-1,TRBD1,TRBJ1-3
CASSPGQGRMNTEAFF,TGTGCCAGCTCACCGGGACAGGGACGTATGAACACTGAAGCTTTCTTT,-,TRBV18,TRBD1,TRBJ1-1
CASSQDRGYFTEAFF,TGCGCCAGCAGCCAGGACAGGGGGTATTTCACTGAAGCTTTCTTT,once,TRBV5-1,TRBD1,TRBJ1-1
CASSLLGGTEAFF,TGTGCCAGCAGTCTCCTTGGGGGGACTGAAGCTTTCTTT,-,TRBV12-3/TRBV12-4,-,TRBJ1-1
CASRRTSDNNEQFF,TGTGCCAGCAGGAGGACTAGCGATAACAATGAGCAGTTCTTC,-,TRBV6-1,TRBD2,TRBJ2-1
CASSESGTDNQPQHF,TGTGCCAGCAGTGAGTCTGGGACAGACAATCAGCCCCAGCATTTT,-,TRBV6-1,TRBD1,TRBJ1-5
CASSQASQGNSPLHF,TGCGCCAGCAGCCAAGCTTCGCAGGGGAATTCACCCCTCCACTTT,-,TRBV4-1,-,TRBJ1-6
CASSEDPGRFFSYNSPLHF,TGCGCCAGCAGCGAGGACCCGGGGAGATTCTTCTCCTATAATTCACCCCTCCACTTT,-,TRBV4-1,-,TRBJ1-6
CATSRPRGEQYF,TGTGCCACCAGCAGACCTCGGGGGGAGCAGTACTTC,-,TRBV15,-,TRBJ2-7
CASSPINEQFF,TGTGCCAGCAGCCCCATCAATGAGCAGTTCTTC,-,TRBV7-8,-,TRBJ2-1
CASSSKYQETQYF,TGTGCCAGCAGTAGCAAATACCAAGAGACCCAGTACTTC,once,TRBV2,-,TRBJ2-5
CASRPDRAKFYEQYF,TGTGCCAGCAGACCTGACAGGGCGAAATTCTACGAGCAGTACTTC,-,TRBV6-5,TRBD1,TRBJ2-7
CASSWRGSEKLFF,TGTGCCAGCAGTTGGCGGGGCAGTGAAAAACTGTTTTTT,-,TRBV27,-,TRBJ1-4
CASSDSWTGVAFF,TGTGCCAGCAGTGATTCTTGGACAGGGGTAGCTTTCTTT,once,TRBV6-1,TRBD1,TRBJ1-1
CTSSQVNPLPPGLAGPAIETQYF,TGCACCAGCAGCCAAGTCAACCCACTACCCCCGGGACTAGCGGGCCCGGCCATAGAGACCCAGTACTTC,-,TRBV1,-,TRBJ2-5
CASSPGTGSWATDTQYF,TGTGCCAGCAGCCCGGGGACAGGGAGCTGGGCCACAGATACGCAGTATTTT,-,TRBV5-8,TRBD1,TRBJ2-3
CAISESHGYEQYF,TGTGCCATCAGTGAGTCGCACGGCTACGAGCAGTACTTC,-,TRBV10-3,-,TRBJ2-7
CASKDYTEAFF,TGTGCCAGCAAGGACTACACTGAAGCTTTCTTT,-,TRBV2,-,TRBJ1-1
CASSAGAYEQYF,TGTGCCAGCTCGGCGGGCGCCTACGAGCAGTACTTC,few,TRBV12-3/TRBV12-4,-,TRBJ2-7
CASSRVWTVGSPLHF,TGCGCCAGCAGCCGAGTATGGACAGTTGGTTCACCCCTCCACTTT,-,TRBV4-1,-,TRBJ1-6
CASSLRGGYTF,TGTGCCAGCAGCTTACGGGGTGGCTACACCTTC,-,TRBV7-6,-,TRBJ1-2
CATSDQRQGNYGYTF,TGTGCCACCAGTGACCAAAGACAGGGGAACTATGGCTACACCTTC,once,TRBV24-1,TRBD1,TRBJ1-2
CASSQIGQTNQPQHF,TGTGCCAGCAGCCAAATTGGACAGACAAATCAGCCCCAGCATTTT,few,TRBV6-5,-,TRBJ1-5